Given below is one TCR beta chain in context. The CDR3 loop spans 15 amino acids. The J segment lost 4 bases and the V segment lost 0 bases, leaving 3 bases of the junction unmatched. Germline CDR1 is SGDLS and CDR2 is YYNGEE. The data were taken from a study of T cell responses to AZD1222 COVID-19 vaccine. Produced via immunoSEQ multiplex PCR; TCRdb's table is partial and in-frame only. The repertoire holds approximately 210,000 clones, around 94% seen once, with around 1.7% in the top ten. Source: peripheral blood, taken 28 days after the second dose of the MenACWY control vaccine. The gene calls are TRBV9 and TRBJ2-2, with 7 bases identical to TRBD1. The receptor's source is an adult who received the MenACWY meningococcal vaccine as a control. In DNA form, the CDR3 reads TGTGCCAGCAGCGTAGAGGGGGCCCCCACCGGGGAGCTGTTTTTT. Translation gives CASSVEGAPTGELFF.